At least ten counts were recorded for the clone carrying this T cell receptor beta chain. Its target is not known. The source of the sample is a study of T cell repertoires in cytomegalovirus infection. About the research overall: CMV epitopes in the study were HLA-C-restricted (recently identified) and HLA-B-restricted (well studied). Shared public TCR beta signatures pointed to both CMV infection and a matching HLA type. Study results and limitations: HLA-C-restricted CMV-specific TCR beta clonotypes prevailed in the ex vivo response.

TCRdb reprocessed the reads via MiXCR and lists one record per CDR3 protein. The sample comprises about 360,000 distinct CDR3 sequences, about 35% of which are singletons, and approximately 13% rests with the top ten. This TCR was sampled from a human donor in good health (CMV status not recorded). Some clones in this sample may be carry-over from other donors' samples. The sample in question was cultured PBMCs, obtained from culture after CMV antigen stimulation.

CDR3 sequence: CASSSDARETQYF. The CDR3 DNA sequence: TGTGCCAGCAGCTCCGACGCGCGGGAGACCCAGTACTTC. V is TRBV7-7 and J is TRBJ2-5; D not resolved. The CDR3 contains 13 residues. The V end was cut by 4 bases, the J end by 5 bases, with 11 bases between. The germline gives CDR1 SSHAT, CDR2 FNYEAQ (reference sequence).